One and the same sample provided the 5 T cell receptor beta chains below, sequenced in a study of identical twins. One entry per CDR3 protein, called by TCRdb with MiXCR from the 5' RACE reads. This table holds hundreds of thousands of distinct CDR3 sequences, around a tenth found once. Input material: memory (CD45RO+) T cells sorted from blood. The receptors derive from a woman between 18 and 29 years old in good health.

This clonotype was counted between two and nine times. The chain links TRBV15 to TRBJ2-3; D is perhaps TRBD2 (6 bases). Germline V gene lookup returns CDR1 LNHNV and CDR2 YYDKDF (reference sequence). The CDR3 totals 17 residues. Trimming took off 0 bases at V and 2 bases at J, with 15 bases between the two ends. Here the CDR3 DNA reads TGTGCCACCAGCAGAGATCGGGGGACGGGAACCACAGATACGCAGTATTTT. The encoded protein is CATSRDRGTGTTDTQYF.

The chain couples TRBV9 to TRBJ1-6; D not resolved. The CDR3 spans 16 residues. Looked up from germline, CDR1 is SGDLS and CDR2 is YYNGEE. V was clipped by 0 bases and J by 0 bases, with 7 bases between them. In DNA form, the CDR3 reads TGTGCCAGCAGCGTAGCAGATTTCTCCTATAATTCACCCCTCCACTTT. Protein product: CASSVADFSYNSPLHF.

The chain carries TRBV29-1 and TRBJ2-7; D uncertain. V was pared by 4 bases and J by 3 bases, with 10 bases between. The germline CDR1 and CDR2 sequences are SQVTM and ANQGSEA. The length of the CDR3 is 12 residues. This chain's CDR3 is CSVGSLGYEQYF. Written as DNA, the CDR3 is TGCAGCGTTGGGAGTCTGGGCTACGAGCAGTACTTC.

This clonotype was found many times. The chain combines TRBV18 with TRBJ2-5; no reliable D call. The CDR3 runs 14 residues. V was trimmed by 5 bases and J by 2 bases, leaving 12 bases between them. Per the germline V gene, CDR1 is KGHSH and CDR2 is LQKENI. This CDR3 reads CASSGRTDQETQYF. In nucleotides, the CDR3 is TGTGCCAGCTCAGGTCGGACGGATCAAGAGACCCAGTACTTC.

This clonotype was counted only a few times. This chain joins TRBV20-1 and TRBJ2-1; 9 positions match TRBD1. Germline V gives CDR1 DFQATT, CDR2 SNEGSKA (reference sequence). V was clipped by 0 bases and J by 8 bases; unmatched bases: 11. The CDR3 contains 16 residues. For the CDR3, the DNA is TGCAGTGCTAGAGATTCACACCGGGACAGGGATCATGAGCAGTTCTTC. This gives the protein CSARDSHRDRDHEQFF.